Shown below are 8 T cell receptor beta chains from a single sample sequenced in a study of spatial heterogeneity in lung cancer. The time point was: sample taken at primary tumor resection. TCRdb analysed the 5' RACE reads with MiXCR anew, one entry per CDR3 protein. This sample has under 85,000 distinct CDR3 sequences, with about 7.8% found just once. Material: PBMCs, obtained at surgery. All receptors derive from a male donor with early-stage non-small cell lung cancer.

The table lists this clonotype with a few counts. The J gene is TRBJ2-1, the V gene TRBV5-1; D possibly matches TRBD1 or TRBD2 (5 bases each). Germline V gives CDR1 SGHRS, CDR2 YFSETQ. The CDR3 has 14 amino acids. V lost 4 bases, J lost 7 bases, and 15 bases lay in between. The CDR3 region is CASSAGTSGNEQFF. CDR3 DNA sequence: TGCGCCAGCAGCGCAGGGACCTCTGGGAATGAGCAGTTCTTC. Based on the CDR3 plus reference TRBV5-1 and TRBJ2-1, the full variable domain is KAGVTQTPRYLIKTRGQQVTLSCSPISGHRSVSWYQQTPGQGLQFLFEYFSETQRNKGNFPGRFSGRQFSNSRSEMNVSTLELGDSALYLCASSAGTSGNEQFFGPGTRLTVL.

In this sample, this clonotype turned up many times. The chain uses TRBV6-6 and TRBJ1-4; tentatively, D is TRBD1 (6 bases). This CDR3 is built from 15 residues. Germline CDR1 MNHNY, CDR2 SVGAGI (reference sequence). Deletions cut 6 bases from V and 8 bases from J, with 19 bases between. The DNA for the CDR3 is TGTGCCAGCAGCCCGAGGGGGACGATTGGCGAAAAACTGTTTTTT. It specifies CASSPRGTIGEKLFF.

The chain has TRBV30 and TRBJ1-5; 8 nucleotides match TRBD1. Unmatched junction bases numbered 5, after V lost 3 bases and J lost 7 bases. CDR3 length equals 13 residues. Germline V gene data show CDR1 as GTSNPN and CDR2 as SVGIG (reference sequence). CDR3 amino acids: CAWSGQGWQPQHF. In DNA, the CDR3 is TGTGCCTGGAGCGGACAGGGTTGGCAGCCCCAGCATTTT.

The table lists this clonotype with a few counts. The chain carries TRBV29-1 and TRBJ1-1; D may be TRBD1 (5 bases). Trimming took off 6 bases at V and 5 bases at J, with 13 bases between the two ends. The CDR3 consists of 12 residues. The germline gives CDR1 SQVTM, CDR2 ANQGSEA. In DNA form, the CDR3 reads TGCAGCGTCCGGACACGAGAAACTGAAGCTTTCTTT. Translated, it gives CSVRTRETEAFF.

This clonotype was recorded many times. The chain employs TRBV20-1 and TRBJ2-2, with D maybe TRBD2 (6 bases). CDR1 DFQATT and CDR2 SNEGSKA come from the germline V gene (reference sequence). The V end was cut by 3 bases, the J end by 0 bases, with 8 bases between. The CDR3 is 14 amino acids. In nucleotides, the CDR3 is TGCAGTGCTAGCACTAGCACGAACACCGGGGAGCTGTTTTTT. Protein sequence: CSASTSTNTGELFF.

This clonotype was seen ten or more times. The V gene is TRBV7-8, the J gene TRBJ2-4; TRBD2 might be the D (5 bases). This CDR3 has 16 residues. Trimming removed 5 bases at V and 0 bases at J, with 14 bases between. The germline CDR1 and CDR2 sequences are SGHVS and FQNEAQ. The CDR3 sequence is CASSPRRGSAKNIQYF. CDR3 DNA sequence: TGTGCCAGCAGCCCACGACGGGGTTCAGCCAAAAACATTCAGTACTTC.

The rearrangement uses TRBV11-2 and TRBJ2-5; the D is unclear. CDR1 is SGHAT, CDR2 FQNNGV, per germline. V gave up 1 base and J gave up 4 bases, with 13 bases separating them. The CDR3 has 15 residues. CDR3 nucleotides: TGTGCCAGCAGCTTAGGGGATCCAAGAAGAGAGACCCAGTACTTC. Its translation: CASSLGDPRRETQYF. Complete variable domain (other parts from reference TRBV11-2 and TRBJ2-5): EAGVAQSPRYKIIEKRQSVAFWCNPISGHATLYWYQQILGQGPKLLIQFQNNGVVDDSQLPKDRFSAERLKGVDSTLKIQPAKLEDSAVYLCASSLGDPRRETQYFGPGTRLLVL.

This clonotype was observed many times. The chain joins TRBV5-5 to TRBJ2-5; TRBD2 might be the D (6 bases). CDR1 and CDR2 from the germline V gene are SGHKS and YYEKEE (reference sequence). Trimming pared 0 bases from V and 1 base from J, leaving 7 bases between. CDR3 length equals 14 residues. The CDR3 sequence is CASSLGAGQETQYF. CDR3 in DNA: TGTGCCAGCAGCTTGGGAGCGGGCCAAGAGACCCAGTACTTC.